This T cell receptor beta chain was retrieved from a study of blood T cell repertoires in COVID-19. The V gene's germline CDR1 is SGHAT and CDR2 FQNNGV. CDR3 length: 15 residues. V lost 5 bases and J lost 4, with 15 bases in between. Data came from immunoSEQ multiplex PCR; TCRdb stores just in-frame clones and leaves some out. The table lists around 210,000 clones, about 88% of them singletons, with roughly a sixth in the top ten. The source material was peripheral blood. V gene TRBV11-2 combines with J gene TRBJ2-1; tentative D call: TRBD1 (5 bases). This receptor was identified in a man in his fifties with COVID-19, enrolled during active disease. The CDR3 DNA reads TGTGCCAGCAGCCTCGAAGGGGAAACTTACAATGAGCAGTTCTTC. Protein: CASSLEGETYNEQFF.